This TCR gamma chain was observed in a study of Vδ1+ human thymocytes. Whole-study findings and limits: Approximately 20% of thymic delta-chain sequences were Vdelta2, with few Vdelta3, unlike blood Vdelta1+ controls. In the thymus, TRG and TRD repertoires looked highly polyclonal with Gaussian CDR3 lengths.

Sequences come from RNA converted to cDNA by reverse transcription. CDR3 amplicons came from multiplex PCR with pooled V-gene forward and constant-region reverse primers. TCRdb called clones from the multiplex PCR reads again using CATT. The top ten clones hold 1.9% of a sample with over 20,000 gamma-chain clones, 12% to 15% of them seen once. Germline CDR1 and CDR2: EGSNGY and YDSYNSKV. The CDR3 has 12 residues. Germline trimming cut 4 bases from V and 4 bases from J; bases unmatched to any gene: 4. After alphabeta T cell depletion, CD3+ Vdelta1+ Vdelta2- thymocytes were sorted. Turning to this clone: What it binds is not known. The same CDR3 arises from other DNA sequences in this sample as well.

This sequence joins TRGV2 and TRGJ1 or TRGJ2. This TCR derives from a child younger than two who had congenital heart surgery. Sequencing used Vdelta1+ gamma-delta thymocytes from the thymus. Described subset: FACS-sorted CD3+ TCRalphabeta- TCRVdelta1+ TCRVdelta2- thymocytes. CDR3 in amino acids: CATWELYYKKLF. The CDR3 DNA reads TGTGCCACCTGGGAGTTGTATTATAAGAAACTCTTT.